The 15 T cell receptor beta chains below come from one sample, sequenced in a study of cytomegalovirus exposure and HLA in healthy donors. PCR employed 60 Vbeta and 13 Jbeta primers. Repertoires were generated with immunoSEQ multiplex PCR, while TCRdb's copy carries only in-frame clones and drops some. The repertoire holds 95,000 to 100,000 clones, 65% to 80% seen once, with about 1.9% in the top ten. The source material was PBMCs. All receptors derive from a woman aged 40 to 50 in good health and CMV-seronegative.

The chain carries TRBV5-1 and TRBJ2-5; TRBD1 agrees at 9 bases. J gave up 1 base and V 1 base, and 8 bases lay outside the gene matches. Germline assignment: CDR1 SGHRS and CDR2 YFSETQ. This CDR3 is built from 17 residues. The CDR3 spells CASSLTPGQGLQETQYF. For the CDR3, the DNA is TGCGCCAGCAGCTTGACCCCGGGACAGGGTCTCCAAGAGACCCAGTACTTC.

The chain employs TRBV6-1 and TRBJ2-5, with unresolved D. The J call could be wrong; TRBJ2-7 is a better fit for the DNA end. The length of the CDR3 is 10 residues. Germline assignment: CDR1 MNHNS and CDR2 SASEGT. CDR3 nucleotides: TGTGCCAGCGCAAGTTACGAGCAGTACTTC. This encodes CASASYEQYF.

This chain links TRBV27 with TRBJ2-7; TRBD2 matches 14 bases. Germline V CDR1 and CDR2: MNHEY, SMNVEV (reference sequence). V shed 4 bases and J 6 bases; nucleotides not matched to a gene: 8. The CDR3 spans 16 residues. The CDR3 loop is CASSYSQGTSGSEQYF. CDR3 sequence (DNA): TGTGCCAGCAGTTACAGCCAAGGGACTAGCGGGAGCGAGCAGTACTTC.

The rearrangement joins TRBV9 to TRBJ2-6; a weak D match, TRBD1 (6 bases). Germline CDR1 SGDLS, CDR2 YYNGEE. Trimming left V 3 bases short and J 2 bases short, with 21 bases between. The CDR3 totals 19 residues. This chain's CDR3 is CASSEGDTYPTPGANVLTF. The DNA of the CDR3 is TGTGCCAGCAGCGAGGGGGACACGTATCCCACCCCTGGGGCCAACGTCCTGACTTTC.

This chain connects TRBV30 to TRBJ2-1; D remains unclear. This CDR3 spans 13 amino acids. The V end was cut by 0 bases, the J end by 8 bases, with 11 bases between. Germline V gene sequence: CDR1 GTSNPN, CDR2 SVGIG (reference sequence). CDR3 in amino acids: CAWSVPLPDEQFF. The CDR3, as DNA: TGTGCCTGGAGTGTTCCCCTTCCGGATGAGCAGTTCTTC.

This chain links TRBV19 with TRBJ1-1; weak D call: TRBD1 (6 bases). Trimming removed 5 bases at V and 2 bases at J, with 12 bases between. The germline gives CDR1 LNHDA, CDR2 SQIVND (reference sequence). The CDR3 has 14 residues. The CDR3 reads CASSSQGRNTEAFF. As DNA, the CDR3 is TGTGCCAGTAGTTCACAGGGTCGAAACACTGAAGCTTTCTTT.

The chain joins TRBV20-1 to TRBJ2-1; D may be TRBD2 (5 bases). The CDR3 covers 11 residues. With 4 bases removed from V and 7 bases from J, the gap between germline ends came to 8 bases. Germline CDR1 and CDR2: DFQATT and SNEGSKA (reference sequence). The CDR3 region has the DNA TGCAGTGCTATTCGGGGAAATGAGCAGTTCTTC. As protein: CSAIRGNEQFF.

The gene calls are TRBV10-3 and TRBJ2-1, with D possibly TRBD2 on 5 matching bases. The V and J ends lost 2 bases and 0 bases respectively, with 8 bases between them. The germline V gene encodes CDR1 ENHRY and CDR2 SYGVKD. The CDR3 sequence is 15 residues long. The CDR3 nucleotides read TGTGCCATCAGTGAGGGACTCCGCTCCTACAATGAGCAGTTCTTC. Translating it yields CAISEGLRSYNEQFF.

In the case of this clone: A read error may produce the germline difference seen at one junction end. This chain joins TRBV7-9 and TRBJ1-2, with 7 bases matching TRBD1. Germline values: CDR1 SEHNR, CDR2 FQNEAQ (reference sequence). The CDR3 has 12 residues. CDR3: CSSSPEDRRNTF. The DNA of the CDR3 is TGTTCCAGCAGCCCTGAGGACAGGAGGAACACCTTC.

The chain is built from TRBV7-3 and TRBJ2-2, with 7 positions matching TRBD1. V was clipped by 1 base and J by 2 bases; unmatched bases: 1. Germline CDR1 is SGHTA and CDR2 is FQGTGA. This CDR3 spans 15 amino acids. DNA for the CDR3: TGTGCCAGCAGCTTAAGAGGGGGCAACACCGGGGAGCTGTTTTTT. Amino acid sequence: CASSLRGGNTGELFF.

The chain recombines TRBV5-1 with TRBJ2-3; TRBD2 might be the D (5 bases). V lost 0 bases and J 0 bases, leaving 11 bases between the germline ends. The CDR3 sequence is 16 residues long. Germline values: CDR1 SGHRS, CDR2 YFSETQ. CDR3 residues: CASSLGRADSTDTQYF. The CDR3 region has the DNA TGCGCCAGCAGCTTGGGACGAGCGGATAGCACAGATACGCAGTATTTT.

The chain links TRBV21-1 to TRBJ2-2; the D call TRBD2 from the table was never checked on the DNA. TRBV21-1 counts as a pseudogene. The CDR3 sequence is 17 residues long. The DNA of the CDR3 is TGTGCCAGCAGCCCGCCCACGGGGAACGCGAACACCGGGGAGCTGTTTTTT. This gives the protein CASSPPTGNANTGELFF.

The V call is TRBV2, the J call TRBJ2-7; D is possibly TRBD2 (6 bases). CDR1 SNHLY and CDR2 FYNNEI come from the germline V gene. Trimming pared 5 bases from V and 6 bases from J, leaving 20 bases between. CDR3 size: 15 residues. The CDR3 nucleotides are TGTGCCAGCAGTTCGAGGACGGGGGTTGAAGCCGAGCAGTACTTC. Its translation: CASSSRTGVEAEQYF.

This chain joins TRBV5-1 and TRBJ2-3, with a possible D match to TRBD1 (5 bases). Germline-derived CDR1 and CDR2 are SGHRS and YFSETQ. The CDR3 runs to 15 residues. Trimming stripped 4 bases from V and 0 bases from J, with 12 bases between. CDR3 DNA sequence: TGCGCCAGCAGCATAGGACAAACTAGCACAGATACGCAGTATTTT. This encodes CASSIGQTSTDTQYF.

The chain joins TRBV29-1 to TRBJ2-3; 9 bases match TRBD2. Germline lookup yields CDR1 SQVTM and CDR2 ANQGSEA. The CDR3 covers 20 residues. V gave up 0 bases and J gave up 6 bases; unmatched junction bases: 22. Written as DNA, the CDR3 is TGCAGCGTTGAAGATCTTATGGCTAGCGGGAAGGGGATACGATATGATACGCAGTATTTT. Translated, it gives CSVEDLMASGKGIRYDTQYF.